What follows is one T cell receptor (beta chain) and its context. The data are from a study of cytomegalovirus exposure and HLA in healthy donors. With 1 base clipped from V and 3 bases from J, the junction kept 6 bases outside the gene matches. The length of the CDR3 is 15 residues. The V gene's germline CDR1 is SGHAT and CDR2 FQNNGV. In the PCR, 60 Vbeta and 13 Jbeta primers were used. Profiled with immunoSEQ multiplex PCR; TCRdb holds only in-frame clones, not every one. The table lists approximately 120,000 clones, 77% of them singletons. This clonotype was obtained from a woman in her thirties or forties in good health and CMV-seropositive. The rearrangement joins TRBV11-2 to TRBJ2-7; 7 bases line up with TRBD1. The sample comprised PBMCs. In DNA form, the CDR3 reads TGTGCCAGCAGCTTAGGAGGGGGCGCAGTCTACGAGCAGTACTTC. Translated, it gives CASSLGGGAVYEQYF.